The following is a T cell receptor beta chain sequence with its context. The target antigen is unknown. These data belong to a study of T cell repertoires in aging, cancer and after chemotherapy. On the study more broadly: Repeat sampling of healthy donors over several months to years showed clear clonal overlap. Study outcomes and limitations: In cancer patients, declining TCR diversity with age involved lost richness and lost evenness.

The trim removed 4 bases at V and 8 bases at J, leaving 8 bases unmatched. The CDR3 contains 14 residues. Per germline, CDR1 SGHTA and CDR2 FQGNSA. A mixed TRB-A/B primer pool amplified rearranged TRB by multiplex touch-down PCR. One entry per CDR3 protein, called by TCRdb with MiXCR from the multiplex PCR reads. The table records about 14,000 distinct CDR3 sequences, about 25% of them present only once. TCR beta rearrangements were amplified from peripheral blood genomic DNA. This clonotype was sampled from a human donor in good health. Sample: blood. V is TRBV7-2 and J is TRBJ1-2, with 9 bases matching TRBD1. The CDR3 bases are TGTGCCAGCAGCTCACACAGGGGGCTGGGCGGCTACACCTTC. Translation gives CASSSHRGLGGYTF.